This T cell receptor beta chain was profiled in a study of shared clonotypes between healthy human individuals. CD8 cells classed as naive were CD45RO-negative and positively selected for CCR7, excluding terminally differentiated effector memory CD45RA+ cells. Clones were sequenced by immunoSEQ multiplex PCR, and TCRdb holds only the in-frame ones, with some missing. The table has 550,000 to 650,000 clones, around 96% seen once. Trimming shortened V by 4 bases and J by 0 bases, and 9 bases separated the two germline ends. This CDR3 spans 14 amino acids. CDR1 is MGHRA and CDR2 is YSYEKL in the germline V gene.

The sample comprised naive CD8+ T cells sorted from blood. This sequence originates from a woman in her 30s in good health. V is TRBV4-1 and J is TRBJ1-1; D not certain. The CDR3: CASSRRDLNTEAFF. CDR3 bases: TGCGCCAGCAGCCGGAGGGATTTGAACACTGAAGCTTTCTTT.